This is a list of T cell receptor beta chains from one sample in a study of T cells in narcolepsy. The assay was immunoSEQ multiplex PCR, and TCRdb's table has in-frame clones only and misses some. The sample holds around 28,000 clones, about four fifths seen once. Sequencing was performed on CD45RA- memory CD4+ T cells from PBMCs. The receptors here all came from a human donor with narcolepsy. Both conserved end residues are part of each CDR3. The D gene is left open where the match is weak. Part of the rows lack a size; the others show once, few, many or a class for expanded clones.

j_call	v_call	d_call	clone_size	cdr3_aa	cdr3_nt
TRBJ1-1	TRBV18	-	-	CASSPLNRVEAFF	TGTGCCAGCTCACCTCTGAACAGGGTTGAAGCTTTCTTT
TRBJ2-1	TRBV10-3	TRBD2	-	CAIRAGNNEQFF	TGTGCCATCAGAGCGGGGAACAATGAGCAGTTCTTC
TRBJ2-1	TRBV6-1	-	-	CASSEVIIEGSANRVNEQFF	TGTGCCAGCAGTGAAGTGATTATAGAAGGCTCGGCGAACAGGGTCAATGAGCAGTTCTTC
TRBJ2-7	TRBV7-6	-	-	CASSPRDNSYEQYF	TGTGCCAGCAGCCCCAGGGACAACTCCTACGAGCAGTACTTC
TRBJ1-1	TRBV12-5	TRBD1	-	CASGWGQGGYTEAFF	TGTGCTAGTGGTTGGGGACAGGGAGGGTACACTGAAGCTTTCTTT
TRBJ1-3	TRBV5-1	TRBD1	-	CASSYTTGVGGNTIYF	TGCGCCAGCAGCTACACTACAGGGGTTGGTGGAAACACCATATATTTT
TRBJ1-3	TRBV19	-	few	CASSTSGTRGSGNTIYF	TGTGCCAGTAGTACTTCTGGGACGCGAGGCTCTGGAAACACCATATATTTT
TRBJ2-2	TRBV29-1	-	-	CSGTALNTGELFF	TGCAGCGGGACGGCTTTAAACACCGGGGAGCTGTTTTTT
TRBJ1-5	TRBV5-8	TRBD1	-	CASSLAEGAFNQPQHF	TGTGCCAGCAGCTTGGCCGAGGGGGCGTTCAATCAGCCCCAGCATTTT
TRBJ2-1	TRBV11-3	-	-	CASSFTDTNNEQFF	TGTGCCAGCAGCTTTACGGACACAAACAATGAGCAGTTCTTC
TRBJ1-1	TRBV5-4	-	-	CASSLQDMNTEAFF	TGTGCCAGCAGCTTGCAGGACATGAACACTGAAGCTTTCTTT
TRBJ1-2	TRBV6-1	TRBD1	-	CASSEADRGAGFYGYTF	TGTGCCAGCAGTGAAGCTGACAGGGGAGCTGGGTTCTATGGCTACACCTTC
TRBJ2-1	TRBV9	-	-	CASSVALTYNEQFF	TGTGCCAGCAGCGTAGCACTGACCTACAATGAGCAGTTCTTC
TRBJ1-2	TRBV27	-	-	CASSRAGGNYGYTF	TGTGCCAGCAGTAGGGCAGGCGGGAACTATGGCTACACCTTC
TRBJ2-7	TRBV11-3	-	-	CASSPAEYEQYF	TGTGCCAGCAGCCCGGCAGAATACGAGCAGTACTTC
TRBJ2-7	TRBV6-5	TRBD1	few	CASSYLADRGYEQYF	TGTGCCAGCAGTTACTTGGCGGACAGGGGCTACGAGCAGTACTTC
TRBJ1-1	TRBV6-6	-	few	CASSYGGGGTTEAFF	TGTGCCAGCAGTTACGGGGGCGGAGGGACCACTGAAGCTTTCTTT
TRBJ1-2	TRBV5-8	-	-	CASSWIQDGYTF	TGTGCCAGCAGCTGGATTCAAGATGGCTACACCTTC
TRBJ2-1	TRBV6-1	TRBD2	-	CASSAGAGAYNEQFF	TGTGCCAGCAGTGCAGGAGCGGGGGCTTACAATGAGCAGTTCTTC
TRBJ2-3	TRBV6-5	-	-	CASSLGESRVDTQYF	TGTGCCAGCAGCCTGGGGGAAAGCAGGGTAGATACGCAGTATTTT
TRBJ1-5	TRBV18	TRBD1	-	CASSSRQGGSNQPQHF	TGTGCCAGCTCATCACGACAGGGGGGAAGCAATCAGCCCCAGCATTTT
TRBJ1-1	TRBV20-1	-	-	CSARDPEAFF	TGCAGTGCTAGAGATCCTGAAGCTTTCTTT
TRBJ2-1	TRBV28	-	once	CASSFGGGAYNEQFF	TGTGCCAGCAGTTTCGGCGGCGGGGCCTACAATGAGCAGTTCTTC
TRBJ1-1	TRBV7-2	-	-	CASSLDSGLEAFF	TGTGCCAGCAGCTTAGACAGTGGCTTAGAAGCTTTCTTT
TRBJ2-1	TRBV29-1	TRBD2	-	CSAGTSNEQFF	TGCAGCGCCGGGACTAGCAATGAGCAGTTCTTC
TRBJ2-3	TRBV5-4	-	-	CASSLARSTDTQYF	TGTGCCAGCAGCTTAGCCAGGAGCACAGATACGCAGTATTTT
TRBJ2-3	TRBV10-3	-	-	CAISESRGSTDTQYF	TGTGCCATCAGTGAGTCAAGGGGTTCCACAGATACGCAGTATTTT
TRBJ2-1	TRBV9	TRBD2	-	CASSATSGGAIYNEQFF	TGTGCCAGCAGCGCGACTAGCGGGGGGGCAATCTACAATGAGCAGTTCTTC
TRBJ2-2	TRBV7-3	-	-	CASSRRNTGELFF	TGTGCCAGCAGCCGTCGAAACACCGGGGAGCTGTTTTTT
TRBJ1-2	TRBV5-8	TRBD1	once	CASSLGTEKIRGGGYTF	TGTGCCAGCAGTCTGGGGACAGAGAAGATTCGAGGGGGTGGCTACACCTTC
TRBJ2-2	TRBV7-6	-	-	CASSLPPGELFF	TGTGCCAGCAGCTTACCCCCTGGGGAGCTGTTTTTT
TRBJ2-3	TRBV30	TRBD1	-	CAWDDRVTQYF	TGTGCCTGGGACGACAGGGTCACGCAGTATTTT
TRBJ2-3	TRBV11-2	TRBD2	-	CASSSYMGLAVRTDTQYF	TGTGCCAGCAGCTCTTATATGGGACTAGCGGTTCGCACAGATACGCAGTATTTT
TRBJ1-1	TRBV9	-	-	CASSPGGNTEAFF	TGTGCCAGCAGCCCCGGGGGGAACACTGAAGCTTTCTTT
TRBJ1-6	TRBV11-3	-	-	CASSVNSVLGSPLHF	TGTGCCAGCAGCGTAAATAGCGTTTTGGGTTCACCCCTCCACTTT
TRBJ2-5	TRBV4-2	-	-	CASSQDRGETQYF	TGTGCCAGCAGCCAAGACAGGGGTGAGACCCAGTACTTC
TRBJ2-1	TRBV9	-	few	CASSVDGGTRLQFF	TGTGCCAGCAGCGTAGATGGGGGTACAAGATTACAGTTCTTC
TRBJ2-7	TRBV7-8	-	-	CASSLVPPAYEQYF	TGTGCCAGCAGCTTAGTTCCCCCCGCCTACGAGCAGTACTTC
TRBJ1-2	TRBV4-3	TRBD1	once	CASSHNRPGQGGYTF	TGCGCCAGCAGCCACAACCGACCGGGACAGGGAGGCTACACCTTC
TRBJ2-1	TRBV23-1	TRBD1	-	CASSPHPGQGRGSSYNEQFF	TGCGCCAGCAGCCCCCACCCTGGACAGGGAAGGGGGAGCTCCTACAATGAGCAGTTCTTC
TRBJ2-1	TRBV28	-	-	CAIGSPYNEQFF	TGTGCCATCGGGAGTCCCTACAATGAGCAGTTCTTC
TRBJ2-3	TRBV5-1	TRBD1	-	CASSPLKGQGDTQYF	TGCGCCAGCAGCCCACTTAAGGGACAGGGAGATACGCAGTATTTT
TRBJ2-2	TRBV29-1	-	-	CSVWDTEVGELFF	TGCAGCGTTTGGGACACCGAAGTAGGGGAGCTGTTTTTT
TRBJ2-5	TRBV6-1	-	-	CASSEGQETQYF	TGTGCCAGCAGTGAGGGGCAAGAGACCCAGTACTTC
TRBJ2-1	TRBV6-4	TRBD2	-	CASSVSAGGLYNEQFF	TGTGCCAGCAGTGTATCGGCGGGGGGACTTTACAATGAGCAGTTCTTC
TRBJ2-7	TRBV11-3	TRBD1	-	CASSRGQGAYEQYF	TGTGCCAGCAGCCGGGGACAGGGGGCTTACGAGCAGTACTTC
TRBJ2-5	TRBV5-4	TRBD2	-	CASSKLAGVQETQYF	TGTGCCAGCAGCAAGCTAGCGGGGGTCCAAGAGACCCAGTACTTC
TRBJ1-1	TRBV18	TRBD1	-	CASSPHRDSEAFF	TGTGCCAGCTCACCTCACCGGGACAGCGAAGCTTTCTTT
TRBJ1-5	TRBV9	-	-	CASSPSPGEDQPQHF	TGTGCCAGCAGCCCCTCACCAGGGGAGGATCAGCCCCAGCATTTT
TRBJ2-7	TRBV5-1	-	-	CASSSFRGYEQYF	TGCGCCAGCAGCTCCTTCCGGGGGTACGAGCAGTACTTC
TRBJ2-7	TRBV30	-	-	CAWSVVVGYEQYF	TGTGCCTGGAGTGTAGTCGTCGGCTACGAGCAGTACTTC
TRBJ2-1	TRBV7-9	TRBD2	-	CASSLETSGLNEQFF	TGTGCCAGCAGCTTAGAAACTAGCGGGTTAAATGAGCAGTTCTTC
TRBJ1-3	TRBV6-1	-	once	CASGYSESGNTIYF	TGTGCCAGCGGATACAGTGAGTCTGGAAACACCATATATTTT
TRBJ1-5	TRBV6-1	-	-	CASRAQGGSNQPQHF	TGTGCCAGCAGAGCTCAGGGTGGGAGCAATCAGCCCCAGCATTTT
TRBJ1-2	TRBV7-9	TRBD1	-	CASSEQGSTGGYTF	TGTGCCAGCAGCGAACAGGGGTCCACCGGTGGCTACACCTTC
TRBJ1-6	TRBV29-1	-	-	CGVRGVGSPLHF	TGCGGCGTGAGAGGGGTGGGGTCACCCCTCCACTTT
TRBJ1-6	TRBV4-1	TRBD1	-	CASSRGTGGWDSPLHF	TGCGCCAGCAGCCGAGGGACAGGGGGATGGGATTCACCCCTCCACTTT
TRBJ2-2	TRBV5-1	TRBD2	-	CATTAGEPAAGTGELFF	TGCGCCACCACTGCGGGGGAGCCCGCGGCAGGCACCGGGGAGCTGTTTTTT
TRBJ2-3	TRBV13	TRBD1	-	CASSHRGLDSDTQYF	TGTGCCAGCAGCCACAGGGGATTAGACAGCGATACGCAGTATTTT